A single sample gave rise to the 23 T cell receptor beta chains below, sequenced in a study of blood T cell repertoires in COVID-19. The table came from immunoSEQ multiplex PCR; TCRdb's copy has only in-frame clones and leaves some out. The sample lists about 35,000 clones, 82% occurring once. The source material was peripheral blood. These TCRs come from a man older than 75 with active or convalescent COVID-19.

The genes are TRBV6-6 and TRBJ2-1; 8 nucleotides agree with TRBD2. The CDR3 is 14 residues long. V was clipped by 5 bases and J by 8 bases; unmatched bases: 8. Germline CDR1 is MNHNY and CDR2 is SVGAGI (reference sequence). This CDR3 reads CASSPGLGVDEQFF. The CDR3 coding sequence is TGTGCCAGCAGTCCGGGACTAGGAGTCGATGAGCAGTTCTTC.

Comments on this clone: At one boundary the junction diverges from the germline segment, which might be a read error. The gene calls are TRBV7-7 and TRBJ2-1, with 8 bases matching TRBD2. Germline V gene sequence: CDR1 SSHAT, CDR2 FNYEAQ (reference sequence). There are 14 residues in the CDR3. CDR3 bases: TGTGCTAGCAGCCCAAGTACCGCGGGAGGTGAGCAGTTCTTC. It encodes CASSPSTAGGEQFF.

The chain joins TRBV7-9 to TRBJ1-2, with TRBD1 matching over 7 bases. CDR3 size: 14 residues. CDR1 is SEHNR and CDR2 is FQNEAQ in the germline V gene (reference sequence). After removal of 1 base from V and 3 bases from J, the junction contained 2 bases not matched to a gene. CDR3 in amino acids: CASSLGQGDYGYTF. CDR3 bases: TGTGCCAGCAGCTTAGGACAGGGCGACTATGGCTACACCTTC.

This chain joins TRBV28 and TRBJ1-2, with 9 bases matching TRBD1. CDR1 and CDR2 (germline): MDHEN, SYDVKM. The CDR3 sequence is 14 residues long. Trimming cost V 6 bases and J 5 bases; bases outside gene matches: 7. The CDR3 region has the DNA TGTGCCAGCAGGGGGGCGGACAGGGGTTATGGCTACACCTTC. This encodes CASRGADRGYGYTF.

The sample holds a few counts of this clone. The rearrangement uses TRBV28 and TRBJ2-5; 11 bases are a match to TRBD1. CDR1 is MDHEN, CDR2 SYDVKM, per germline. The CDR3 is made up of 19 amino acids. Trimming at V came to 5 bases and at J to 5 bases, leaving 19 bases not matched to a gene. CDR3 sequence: CASSGDGRDRGWTGETQYF. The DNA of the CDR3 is TGTGCCAGCAGTGGAGATGGTAGGGACAGGGGGTGGACCGGGGAGACCCAGTACTTC.

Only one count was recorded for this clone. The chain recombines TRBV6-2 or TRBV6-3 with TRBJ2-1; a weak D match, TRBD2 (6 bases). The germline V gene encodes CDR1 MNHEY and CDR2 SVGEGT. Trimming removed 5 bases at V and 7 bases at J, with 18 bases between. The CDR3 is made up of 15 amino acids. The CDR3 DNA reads TGTGCCAGCAGTGACTATGTTGATGGGGGGAATGAGCAGTTCTTC. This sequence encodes CASSDYVDGGNEQFF.

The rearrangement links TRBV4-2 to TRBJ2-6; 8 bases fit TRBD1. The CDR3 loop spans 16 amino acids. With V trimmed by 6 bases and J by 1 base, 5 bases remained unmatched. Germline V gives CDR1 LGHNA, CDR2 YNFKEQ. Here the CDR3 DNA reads TGTGCCAGCAGTCCCGGACAGGGATCTGGGGCCAACGTCCTGACTTTC. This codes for CASSPGQGSGANVLTF.

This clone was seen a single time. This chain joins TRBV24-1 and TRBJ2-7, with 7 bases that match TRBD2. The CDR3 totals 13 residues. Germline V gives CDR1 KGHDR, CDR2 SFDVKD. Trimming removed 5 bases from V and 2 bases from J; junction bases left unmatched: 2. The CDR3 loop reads CATSGGGTYEQYF. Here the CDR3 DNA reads TGTGCCACCAGTGGGGGGGGAACCTACGAGCAGTACTTC.

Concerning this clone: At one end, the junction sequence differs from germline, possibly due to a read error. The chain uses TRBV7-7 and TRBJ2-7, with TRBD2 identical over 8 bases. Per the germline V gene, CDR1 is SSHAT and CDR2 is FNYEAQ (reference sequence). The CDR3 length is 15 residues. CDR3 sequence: CASSLAFAREDEQYF. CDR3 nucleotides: TGTGCTAGCAGCTTAGCCTTCGCGCGGGAGGACGAGCAGTACTTC. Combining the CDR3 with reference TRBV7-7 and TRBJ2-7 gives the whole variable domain GAGVSQSPRYKVTKRGQDVTLRCDPISSHATLYWYQQALGQGPEFLTYFNYEAQPDKSGLPSDRFSAERPEGSISTLTIQRTEQRDSAMYRCASSLAFAREDEQYFGPGTRLTVT.

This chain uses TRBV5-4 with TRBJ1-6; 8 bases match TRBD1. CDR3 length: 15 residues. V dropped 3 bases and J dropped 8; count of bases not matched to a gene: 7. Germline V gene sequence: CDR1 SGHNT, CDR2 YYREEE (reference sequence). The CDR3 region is CASSSSQGADSPLHF. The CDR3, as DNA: TGTGCCAGCAGCTCCTCTCAGGGGGCGGATTCACCCCTCCACTTT.

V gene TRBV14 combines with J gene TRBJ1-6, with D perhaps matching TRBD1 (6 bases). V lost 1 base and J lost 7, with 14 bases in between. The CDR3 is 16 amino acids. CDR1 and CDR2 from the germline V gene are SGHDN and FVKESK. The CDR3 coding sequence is TGTGCCAGCAGCCAAGTTGTGGGCAGGGGAAATTCACCCCTCCACTTT. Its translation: CASSQVVGRGNSPLHF.

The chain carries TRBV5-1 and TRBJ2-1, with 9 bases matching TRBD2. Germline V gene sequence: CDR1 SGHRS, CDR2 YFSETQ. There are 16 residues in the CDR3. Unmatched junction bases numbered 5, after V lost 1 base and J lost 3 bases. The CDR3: CASSLQSGRYYNEQFF. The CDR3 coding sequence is TGCGCCAGCAGCTTGCAGAGCGGGAGGTACTACAATGAGCAGTTCTTC.

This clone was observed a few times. The CDR3 sequence is CASSYSGAGEHEQYF. The CDR3 coding sequence is TGTGCCAGCAGCTACTCTGGAGCGGGAGAACACGAGCAGTACTTC. V usage is TRBV11-2 and J usage is TRBJ2-7; 8 bases match TRBD2. The CDR3 consists of 15 residues. In germline, CDR1 is SGHAT, CDR2 FQNNGV. V lost 4 bases to trimming and J lost 5 bases; unmatched junction nucleotides: 10.

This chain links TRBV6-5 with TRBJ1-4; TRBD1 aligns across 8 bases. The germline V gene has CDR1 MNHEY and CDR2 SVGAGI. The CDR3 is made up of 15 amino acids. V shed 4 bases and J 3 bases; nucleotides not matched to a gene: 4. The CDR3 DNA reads TGTGCCAGCAGTTCCCCGGACAGGGCTAATGAAAAACTGTTTTTT. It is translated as CASSSPDRANEKLFF.

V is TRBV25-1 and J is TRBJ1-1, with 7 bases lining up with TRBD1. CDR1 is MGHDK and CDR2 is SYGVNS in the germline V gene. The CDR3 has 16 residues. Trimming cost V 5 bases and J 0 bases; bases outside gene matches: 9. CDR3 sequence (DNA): TGTGCCAGCAGTACCCGGGACAGCTTCATGAACACTGAAGCTTTCTTT. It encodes CASSTRDSFMNTEAFF.

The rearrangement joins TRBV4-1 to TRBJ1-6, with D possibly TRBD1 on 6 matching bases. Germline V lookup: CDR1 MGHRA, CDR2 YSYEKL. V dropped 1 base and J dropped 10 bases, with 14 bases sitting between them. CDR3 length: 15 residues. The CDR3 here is CASSQAQGWGSPLHF. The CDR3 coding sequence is TGCGCCAGCAGCCAAGCACAGGGCTGGGGATCACCCCTCCACTTT.

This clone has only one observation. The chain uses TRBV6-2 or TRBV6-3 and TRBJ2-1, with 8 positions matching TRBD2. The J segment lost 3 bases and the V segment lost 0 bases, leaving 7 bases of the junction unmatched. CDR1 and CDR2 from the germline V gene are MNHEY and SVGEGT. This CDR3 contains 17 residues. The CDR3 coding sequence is TGTGCCAGCAGTTACTCTCGGGTAGCGGGAAGCTACAATGAGCAGTTCTTC. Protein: CASSYSRVAGSYNEQFF.

This CDR3 is CASTEPVGAGQHF. The DNA for the CDR3 is TGTGCCAGCACGGAACCAGTGGGGGCCGGTCAGCATTTT. The V and J genes are TRBV28 and TRBJ1-5, with D perhaps TRBD1 (6 bases). The CDR3 extends over 13 amino acids. Deletions cut 7 bases from V and 13 bases from J, with 20 bases between. Germline-derived CDR1 and CDR2 are MDHEN and SYDVKM.

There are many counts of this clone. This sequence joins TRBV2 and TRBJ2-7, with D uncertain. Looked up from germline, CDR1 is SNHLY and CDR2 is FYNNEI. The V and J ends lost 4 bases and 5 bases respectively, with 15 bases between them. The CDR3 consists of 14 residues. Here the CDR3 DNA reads TGTGCCAGCAGTGTGGGCAGGCAGACGGACGAGCAGTACTTC. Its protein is CASSVGRQTDEQYF.

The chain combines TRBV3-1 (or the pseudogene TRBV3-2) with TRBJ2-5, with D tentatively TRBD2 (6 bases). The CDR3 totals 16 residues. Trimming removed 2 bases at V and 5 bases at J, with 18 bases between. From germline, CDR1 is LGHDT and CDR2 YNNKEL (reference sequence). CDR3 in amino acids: CASSQTPGREIETQYF. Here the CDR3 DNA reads TGTGCCAGCAGCCAAACCCCCGGGAGAGAAATCGAGACCCAGTACTTC.

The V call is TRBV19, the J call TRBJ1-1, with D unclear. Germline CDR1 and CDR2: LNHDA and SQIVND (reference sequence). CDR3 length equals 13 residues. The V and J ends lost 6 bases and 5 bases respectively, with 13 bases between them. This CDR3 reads CASRGRWETEAFF. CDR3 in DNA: TGTGCCAGTAGAGGACGGTGGGAGACTGAAGCTTTCTTT.

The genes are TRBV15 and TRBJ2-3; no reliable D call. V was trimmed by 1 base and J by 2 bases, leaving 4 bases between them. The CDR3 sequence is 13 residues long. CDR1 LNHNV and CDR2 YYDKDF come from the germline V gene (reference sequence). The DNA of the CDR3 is TGTGCCACCAGCAGAGCTACCACAGATACGCAGTATTTT. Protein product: CATSRATTDTQYF.

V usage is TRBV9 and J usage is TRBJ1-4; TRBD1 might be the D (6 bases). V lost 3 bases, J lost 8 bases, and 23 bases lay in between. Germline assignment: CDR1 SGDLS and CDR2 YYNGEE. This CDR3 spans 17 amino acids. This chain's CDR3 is CASSAHRRGKGEEKLFF. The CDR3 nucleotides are TGTGCCAGCAGCGCACACAGGAGAGGTAAGGGGGAGGAAAAACTGTTTTTT. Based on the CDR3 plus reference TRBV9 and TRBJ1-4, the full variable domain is DSGVTQTPKHLITATGQRVTLRCSPRSGDLSVYWYQQSLDQGLQFLIQYYNGEERAKGNILERFSAQQFPDLHSELNLSSLELGDSALYFCASSAHRRGKGEEKLFFGSGTQLSVL.